There are a few counts of the clone carrying this TCR beta chain. Its antigen remains unknown. This record belongs to a study of regulatory T cells in long-lasting Graves disease. Study-wide points: Accuracy was possibly reduced by small sample size. The number of shared public clonotypes was higher in persistent patients (2,741) than new patients (just over 950).

Arm-PCR of CDR3 regions and iRepertoire HTBI primers were the basis on which TCR beta libraries were built. TCRdb processed the multiplex PCR reads anew with MiXCR; each CDR3 protein has one entry. The sample shows approximately 380,000 distinct CDR3 sequences, under 25% of them seen only once. As for time point: persistent/refractory GD, antithyroid drugs over 5 years with positive TRAb. The authors made the TCR library using RNA they extracted from PBMCs. The CDR3 consists of 16 residues. The V end lost 5 bases, the J end lost 10 bases, and 21 bases lay between the germline ends. The chain carries TRBV12-3 or TRBV12-4 and TRBJ1-6, with D perhaps TRBD1 (6 bases). The clonotype originates from a female donor with Graves disease. The sample was peripheral blood mononuclear cells (PBMCs), taken when the disease was refractory, from a patient treated with antithyroid drugs. As DNA, the CDR3 is TGTGCCAGCAGTCCCACCCCGCCGGAGGGGGGGTCACCCCTCCACTTT. Its translation is CASSPTPPEGGSPLHF.